Detailed here is one T cell receptor (beta chain). Its target is not known. The data belong to a study of OX40 agonist ivuxolimab in advanced cancers. At the level of the study: Partial responses occurred in Three dose-escalation patients, one with hepatocellular carcinoma and two with cutaneous melanoma. Whole-study results and caveats: At doses 0.1 to 3.0 mg/kg, CD4+ and CD8+ clones expanded.

Germline loops: CDR1 GTSNPN, CDR2 SVGIG (reference sequence). Trimming cost V 4 bases and J 6 bases; bases outside gene matches: 8. This CDR3 is 14 amino acids long. Measured with immunoSEQ multiplex PCR; TCRdb has only the in-frame clones, and not every one. The profile covers about 75,000 clones, with roughly nine tenths appearing a single time and 0.37% taken by the ten largest. This chain links TRBV30 with TRBJ2-7; 11 bases are shared with TRBD1. The starting material was CD4+ or CD8+ T cells sorted from blood, obtained in a trial of the OX40 agonist ivuxolimab. The sequence came from an adult with an advanced solid tumor such as melanoma, head and neck, liver or kidney cancer. CDR3 sequence (DNA): TGTGCCTGGAAGTATGGACAGGGGGCTCGCGAGCAGTACTTC. Protein product: CAWKYGQGAREQYF.